The entry below describes one T cell receptor beta chain. Its antigen is undetermined. This sample stems from a study of Ad26.COV2.S vaccination and SARS-CoV-2 variants. This CDR3 has 11 residues. The germline V gene encodes CDR1 KGHSH and CDR2 LQKENI. V was cut by 1 base and J by 9 bases, with 4 bases left in between. Here immunoSEQ multiplex PCR was the method, and the copy in TCRdb shows in-frame clones only, minus some. The data show nearly 95,000 clones, 82% seen once. General observations from the study: Post-vaccination breadth of spike-specific CD8+ and CD4+ T cell responses was reportedly substantial. Vaccinees showed greater spike-specific TCR breadth than placebo recipients. There was a possibility that the TCR breadth and depth analyses underestimated total T cell responses.

Material: peripheral blood, obtained after recovery from COVID-19. The sequence came from a human donor who had recovered from COVID-19. The V call is TRBV18, the J call TRBJ2-1; D gene unclear. The CDR3 sequence: CASSPQGEQFF. For the CDR3, the DNA is TGTGCCAGCTCACCACAGGGTGAGCAGTTCTTC.